The sample holds many counts of the clone carrying this T cell receptor (beta chain). Time point given: after trial treatment. Treatment denoted: LDRT plus nivolumab, ipilimumab, low-dose cyclophosphamide and aspirin (RACIN trial). Donors received a regimen that comprised nivolumab, ipilimumab, aspirin, low-dose cyclophosphamide and low-dose radiotherapy. The sample comes from a study of low-dose radiotherapy and immunotherapy resistance in tumors. Study-wide background: The drug cyclophosphamide was given into a vein at 200 mg/m2 every two weeks, one day before radiation and immunotherapy. Daily intake of oral aspirin 300 mg by patients lasted four cycles and began on cycle 1 day 1.

Alpha and beta chains were covered, as first-strand cDNA relied on TRAV- and TRBV-specific primers. Both a constant-region primer and a V-primer adapter served to amplify TCRs across roughly 20 PCR cycles. TCRdb reprocessed the reads via MiXCR and lists one record per CDR3 protein. The repertoire consists of approximately 100,000 distinct CDR3 sequences, with roughly 20% occurring once and the leading ten covering approximately 4%. Material: PBMCs, obtained after low-dose radiotherapy plus immunotherapy. This sequence originates from a male donor with prostate cancer.

The CDR3 DNA reads TGTGCCAGCAGTGACCTGGCGACAGGACAAATTTTTAACTACAATGAGCAGTTCTTC. Amino acid sequence: CASSDLATGQIFNYNEQFF. The chain joins TRBV6-4 to TRBJ2-1; D is perhaps TRBD1 (6 bases). This CDR3 has 19 residues. V lost 2 bases, J lost 3 bases, and 23 bases lay in between. From germline, CDR1 is MRHNA and CDR2 SNTAGT.